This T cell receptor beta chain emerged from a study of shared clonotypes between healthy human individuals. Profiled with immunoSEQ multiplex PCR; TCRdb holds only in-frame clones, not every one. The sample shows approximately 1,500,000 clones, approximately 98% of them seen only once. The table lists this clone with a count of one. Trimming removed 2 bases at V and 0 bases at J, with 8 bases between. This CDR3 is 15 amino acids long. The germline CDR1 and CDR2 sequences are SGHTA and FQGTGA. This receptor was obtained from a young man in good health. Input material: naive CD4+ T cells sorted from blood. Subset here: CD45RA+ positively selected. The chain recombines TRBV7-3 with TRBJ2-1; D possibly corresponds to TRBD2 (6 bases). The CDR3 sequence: CASSLGTFSYNEQFF. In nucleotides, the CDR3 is TGTGCCAGCAGCTTAGGGACTTTCTCCTACAATGAGCAGTTCTTC.